A selection of T cell receptor beta chains follows, all from one sample in a study of radiation and T cells in renal cell carcinoma. Here immunoSEQ multiplex PCR was the method, and the copy in TCRdb shows in-frame clones only, minus some. The data contain approximately 150,000 clones, 88% of them singletons. The sequences come from blood, collected from a patient whose treatment included radiotherapy and nephrectomy. The receptors here all came from a woman aged 70-85 years with renal cell carcinoma. Each CDR3 is given with its conserved first and last residue. The D gene is left open where the match is weak. Size is stated for part of the rows, as once, few or many counts, or as a class when the clone is expanded.

length: 15; size: once; J: TRBJ1-5; D: .; V: TRBV28; DNA: TGTGCCAGCAGACGCCCTGGCGGGGACAATCAGCCCCAGCATTTT; CDR3: CASRRPGGDNQPQHF
length: 13; size: .; J: TRBJ2-5; D: .; V: TRBV2; DNA: TGTGCCAGCCTTAGGGGCTTTCAAGAGACCCAGTACTTC; CDR3: CASLRGFQETQYF
length: 13; size: once; J: TRBJ2-2; D: .; V: TRBV30; DNA: TGTGCCTGGAGGTTAGGTTACACCGGGGAGCTGTTTTTT; CDR3: CAWRLGYTGELFF
length: 15; size: .; J: TRBJ1-2; D: TRBD1; V: TRBV5-6; DNA: TGTGCCAGCAGCCTCCTCGGACAGGCCGTCTATGGCTACACCTTC; CDR3: CASSLLGQAVYGYTF
length: 14; size: .; J: TRBJ2-7; D: .; V: TRBV28; DNA: TGTGCCAGCAGCCGGGGGAGCAGGAGGTACGAGCAGTACTTC; CDR3: CASSRGSRRYEQYF
length: 16; size: .; J: TRBJ2-2; D: TRBD1; V: TRBV15; DNA: TGTGCCACCAGCAGAGGGAGACAGGGTAGGGCCGGGGAGCTGTTTTTT; CDR3: CATSRGRQGRAGELFF
length: 14; size: .; J: TRBJ1-6; D: TRBD1; V: TRBV4-2; DNA: TGTGCCAGCAGCCTCCGGGACAGGGCTTCACCCCTCCACTTT; CDR3: CASSLRDRASPLHF
length: 13; size: .; J: TRBJ1-6; D: .; V: TRBV29-1; DNA: TGCAGCGTTCGGTCAGATAATAATTCACCCCTCCACTTT; CDR3: CSVRSDNNSPLHF
length: 14; size: .; J: TRBJ2-5; D: .; V: TRBV29-1; DNA: TGCAGCGTCGGACAATCCCCTTCACAAGGGGCCCAGTACTTC; CDR3: CSVGQSPSQGAQYF
length: 15; size: .; J: TRBJ2-3; D: TRBD2; V: TRBV19; DNA: TGTGCCAGTAGTGGACTAGCGGGGGGTGTGGATACGCAGTATTTT; CDR3: CASSGLAGGVDTQYF
length: 14; size: .; J: TRBJ2-1; D: .; V: TRBV7-2; DNA: TGTGCCAGCAGCTTAGTTGGCGGCGACAATGAGCAGTTCTTC; CDR3: CASSLVGGDNEQFF
length: 15; size: .; J: TRBJ2-3; D: .; V: TRBV19; DNA: TGTGCCAGTAGTATAGAAGGCCAAAACACAGATACGCAGTATTTT; CDR3: CASSIEGQNTDTQYF
length: 18; size: .; J: TRBJ1-1; D: TRBD1; V: TRBV30; DNA: TGTGCCTGGAGTGTACGTTTGGGAACAGGGGGGATGAACACTGAAGCTTTCTTT; CDR3: CAWSVRLGTGGMNTEAFF
length: 12; size: .; J: TRBJ1-1; D: .; V: TRBV5-1; DNA: TGCGCCAGCAGCTTGTCGGGGTTTGAAGCTTTCTTT; CDR3: CASSLSGFEAFF
length: 14; size: .; J: TRBJ1-2; D: .; V: TRBV5-6; DNA: TGTGCCAGCAGCTCGGACAGTATGGACTATGGCTACACCTTC; CDR3: CASSSDSMDYGYTF
length: 16; size: .; J: TRBJ2-1; D: TRBD2; V: TRBV5-1; DNA: TGCGCCAGCAGCTTTTTGACTAGCGGATTTAACAATGAGCAGTTCTTC; CDR3: CASSFLTSGFNNEQFF
length: 12; size: .; J: TRBJ1-2; D: .; V: TRBV6-5; DNA: TGTGCCAGCAGTTACGGGGGGCACGGCTACACCTTC; CDR3: CASSYGGHGYTF
length: 15; size: .; J: TRBJ1-1; D: .; V: TRBV19; DNA: TGTGCCAGTAGTTCCCTTTCTAACCTCAACACTGAAGCTTTCTTT; CDR3: CASSSLSNLNTEAFF
length: 18; size: once; J: TRBJ2-1; D: TRBD2; V: TRBV19; DNA: TGTGCCAGTAGTATCTCTTTCGCCGGGACTAGAGGACACAATGAGCAGTTCTTC; CDR3: CASSISFAGTRGHNEQFF
length: 14; size: .; J: TRBJ2-7; D: .; V: TRBV4-2; DNA: TGTGCCAGCAGCCAAGTCCCGGGGACCTACGAGCAGTACTTC; CDR3: CASSQVPGTYEQYF